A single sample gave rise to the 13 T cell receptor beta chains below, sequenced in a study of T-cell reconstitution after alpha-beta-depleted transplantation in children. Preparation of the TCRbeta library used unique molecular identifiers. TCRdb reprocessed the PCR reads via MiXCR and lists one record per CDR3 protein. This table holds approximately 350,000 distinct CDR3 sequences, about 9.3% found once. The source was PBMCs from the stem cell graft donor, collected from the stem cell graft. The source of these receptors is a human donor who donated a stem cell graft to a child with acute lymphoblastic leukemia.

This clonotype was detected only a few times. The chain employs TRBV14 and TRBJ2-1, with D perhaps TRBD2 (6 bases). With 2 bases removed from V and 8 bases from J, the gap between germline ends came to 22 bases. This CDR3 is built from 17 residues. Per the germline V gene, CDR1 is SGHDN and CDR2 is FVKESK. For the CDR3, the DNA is TGTGCCAGCAGCCAACCCGGAGGGGTCTCCTACAGATATGAGCAGTTCTTC. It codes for CASSQPGGVSYRYEQFF.

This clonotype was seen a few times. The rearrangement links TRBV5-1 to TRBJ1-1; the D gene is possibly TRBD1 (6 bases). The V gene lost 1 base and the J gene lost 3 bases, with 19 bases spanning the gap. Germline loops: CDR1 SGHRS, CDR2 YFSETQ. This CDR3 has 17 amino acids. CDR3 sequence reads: CASSLPPPQGSHTEAFF. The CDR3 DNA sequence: TGCGCCAGCAGCTTGCCCCCCCCACAGGGAAGCCACACTGAAGCTTTCTTT.

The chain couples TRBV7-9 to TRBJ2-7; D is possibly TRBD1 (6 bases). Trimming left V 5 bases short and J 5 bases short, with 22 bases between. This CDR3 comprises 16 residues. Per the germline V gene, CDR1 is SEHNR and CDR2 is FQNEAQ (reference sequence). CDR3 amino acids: CASSPTGYQEVNEQYF. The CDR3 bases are TGTGCCAGCAGCCCCACAGGGTACCAAGAGGTCAACGAGCAGTACTTC.

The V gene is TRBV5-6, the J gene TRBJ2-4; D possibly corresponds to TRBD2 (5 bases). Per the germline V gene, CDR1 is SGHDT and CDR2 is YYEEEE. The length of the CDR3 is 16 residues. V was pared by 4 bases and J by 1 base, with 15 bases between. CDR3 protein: CASSPGIIGAKNIQYF. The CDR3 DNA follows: TGTGCCAGCAGCCCCGGGATTATTGGGGCCAAAAACATTCAGTACTTC.

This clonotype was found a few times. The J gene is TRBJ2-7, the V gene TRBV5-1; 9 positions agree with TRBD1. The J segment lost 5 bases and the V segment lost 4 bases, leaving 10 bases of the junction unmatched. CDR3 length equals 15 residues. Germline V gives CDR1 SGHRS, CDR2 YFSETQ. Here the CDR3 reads CASSIMDRGFNEQYF. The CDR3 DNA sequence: TGCGCCAGCAGCATAATGGACAGGGGCTTCAACGAGCAGTACTTC.

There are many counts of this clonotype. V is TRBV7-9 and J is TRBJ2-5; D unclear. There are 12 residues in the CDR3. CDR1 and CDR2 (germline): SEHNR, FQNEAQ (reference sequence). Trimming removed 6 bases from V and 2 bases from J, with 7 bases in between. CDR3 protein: CASSSRQETQYF. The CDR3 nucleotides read TGTGCCAGCAGTTCACGACAAGAGACCCAGTACTTC.

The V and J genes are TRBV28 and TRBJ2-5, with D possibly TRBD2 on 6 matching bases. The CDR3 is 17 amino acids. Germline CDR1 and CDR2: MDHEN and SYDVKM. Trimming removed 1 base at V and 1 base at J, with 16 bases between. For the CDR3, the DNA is TGTGCCAGCAGTTTATCGGGAGTTATGCATCTCCAAGAGACCCAGTACTTC. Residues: CASSLSGVMHLQETQYF.

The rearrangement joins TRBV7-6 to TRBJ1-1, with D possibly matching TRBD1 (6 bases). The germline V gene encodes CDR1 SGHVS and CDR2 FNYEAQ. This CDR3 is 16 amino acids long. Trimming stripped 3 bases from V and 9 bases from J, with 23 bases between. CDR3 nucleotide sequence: TGTGCCAGCAGCTTTTCCCCCCGCATGGACAGTACTCAAGCTTTCTTT. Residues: CASSFSPRMDSTQAFF. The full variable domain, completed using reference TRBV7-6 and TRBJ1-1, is GAGVSQSPRYKVTKRGQDVALRCDPISGHVSLYWYRQALGQGPEFLTYFNYEAQQDKSGLPNDRFSAERPEGSISTLTIQRTEQRDSAMYRCASSFSPRMDSTQAFFGQGTRLTVV.

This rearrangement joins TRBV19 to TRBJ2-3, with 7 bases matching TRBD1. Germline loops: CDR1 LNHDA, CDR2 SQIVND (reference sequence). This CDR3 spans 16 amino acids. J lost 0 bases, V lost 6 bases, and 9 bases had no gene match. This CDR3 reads CASSLGQETSTDTQYF. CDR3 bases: TGTGCCAGTAGCCTCGGACAGGAAACTAGCACAGATACGCAGTATTTT.

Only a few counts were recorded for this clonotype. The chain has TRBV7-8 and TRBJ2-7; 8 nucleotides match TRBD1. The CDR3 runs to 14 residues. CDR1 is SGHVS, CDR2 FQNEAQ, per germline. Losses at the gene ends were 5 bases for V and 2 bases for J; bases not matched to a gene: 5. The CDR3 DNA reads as TGTGCCAGCAGCGTCCGGGACAGGACCTACGAGCAGTACTTC. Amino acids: CASSVRDRTYEQYF.

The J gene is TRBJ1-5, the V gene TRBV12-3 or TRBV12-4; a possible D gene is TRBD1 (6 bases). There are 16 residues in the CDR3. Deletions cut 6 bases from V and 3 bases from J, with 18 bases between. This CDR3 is CASRPQGRHHNQPQHF. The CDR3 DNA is TGTGCCAGCAGGCCTCAGGGGAGGCATCACAATCAGCCCCAGCATTTT.

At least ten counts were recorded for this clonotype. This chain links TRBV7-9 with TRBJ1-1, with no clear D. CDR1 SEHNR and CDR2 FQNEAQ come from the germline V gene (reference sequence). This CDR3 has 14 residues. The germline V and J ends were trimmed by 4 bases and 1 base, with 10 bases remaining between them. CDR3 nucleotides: TGTGCCAGCAGCTCACCCGGAGAGAACACTGAAGCTTTCTTT. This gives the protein CASSSPGENTEAFF. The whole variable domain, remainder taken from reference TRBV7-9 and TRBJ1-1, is DTGVSQNPRHKITKRGQNVTFRCDPISEHNRLYWYRQTLGQGPEFLTYFQNEAQLEKSRLLSDRFSAERPKGSFSTLEIQRTEQGDSAMYLCASSSPGENTEAFFGQGTRLTVV.

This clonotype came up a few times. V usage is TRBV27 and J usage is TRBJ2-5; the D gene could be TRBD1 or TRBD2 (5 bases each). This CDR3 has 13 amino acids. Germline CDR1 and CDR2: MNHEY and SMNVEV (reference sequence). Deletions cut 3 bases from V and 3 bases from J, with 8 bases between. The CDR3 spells CASSFQGEETQYF. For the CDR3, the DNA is TGTGCCAGCAGTTTTCAGGGAGAAGAGACCCAGTACTTC.